What follows is one T cell receptor (beta chain) and its context. Antigen specificity is unknown. This sample was taken from a study of response to subunit inactivated influenza vaccine. General study points: Each seasonal influenza vaccination, the authors suggested, recruits few new T cells.

TCRdb recomputed calls from the RT-PCR reads with MiXCR, one row per CDR3 protein. The table includes 530,000 or so distinct CDR3 sequences, about 25% detected once. The ends lost 7 bases at V and 2 bases at J; junction bases unmatched: 5. CDR3 size: 14 residues. Germline V gene data show CDR1 as SQVTM and CDR2 as ANQGSEA. The material sequenced was CD4+ T cells sorted from PBMCs, taken approximately 5 days after vaccination. The TCR comes from a man aged 50-60 years who received an inactivated influenza vaccine. The chain couples TRBV29-1 to TRBJ2-1, with 10 bases identical to TRBD2. CDR3 DNA: TGCAGCGCTCAAGCGGGAGGGCCCTACAATGAGCAGTTCTTC. It yields the protein CSAQAGGPYNEQFF.